Reported below is one T cell receptor (beta chain). This sample stems from a study of blood T cell repertoires in COVID-19. As for the study in general: Sample material is recorded as cDNA or gDNA derived from T cells, B-cell-depleted T cells, or PBMCs.

Individuals aged roughly 18 to 95 years were recruited from 20 to 25 US areas. TCRdb's table, derived via immunoSEQ multiplex PCR, lists solely in-frame clones and lacks some. The table has 250,000 to 300,000 clones, about 86% seen once. Germline V CDR1 and CDR2: SGHRS, YFSETQ. The CDR3 has 15 amino acids. With 4 bases clipped from V and 2 bases from J, the junction kept 8 bases outside the gene matches. The chain couples TRBV5-1 to TRBJ2-5, with 7 bases identical to TRBD1. Material for sequencing was PBMCs or T cells enriched from blood (not recorded which). The sequence derives from a man aged 30 to 45 with acute COVID-19. CDR3 sequence (DNA): TGCGCCAGCAGCGTAACAGGGGCGCAACAAGAGACCCAGTACTTC. Amino acids: CASSVTGAQQETQYF.